Below, one T cell receptor beta chain is given with its context. The target antigen is unknown. There are 14 residues in the CDR3. The J segment lost 5 bases and the V segment lost 4 bases, leaving 5 bases of the junction unmatched. The germline V gene encodes CDR1 SEHNR and CDR2 FQNEAQ (reference sequence). Generated by immunoSEQ multiplex PCR, the TCRdb table keeps only in-frame clones and is missing some. The sample carries 100,000 or so clones, around 93% recorded once. The data originate from a study of graft-versus-host responses after intestinal transplantation. Notes on the study in general: GvH clonotypes were identified within recipient marrow, with a subset emerging first in ileum or blood.

The receptor was derived from a human donor who was the organ donor for an intestinal transplant. The sample here was unstimulated CD8+ T cells sorted from spleen or lymph node cells, taken before transplant. The chain couples TRBV7-9 to TRBJ1-2; 9 nucleotides agree with TRBD1. As DNA, the CDR3 is TGTGCCAGCAGCTCTACCGGGACAGGGTATGGCTACACCTTC. It translates to CASSSTGTGYGYTF.